The 22 T cell receptor beta chains below all came from one sample that was sequenced in a study of glioma-infiltrating T cells (TCRdb year 2016). Instrument on record: Illumina MiSeq. TCR alpha and beta CDR3 regions were amplified with the iRepertoire nested amplicon-rescue multiplex PCR (arm-PCR) platform from RNA. Clones were called with MiXCR by TCRdb after fastp trimmed the public reads at Q25, and only in-frame beta chains were retained. Each CDR3 protein gets just one entry, which takes the most common genes and DNA from the rows behind it. The sample table shows 85,000 to 110,000 distinct CDR3 sequences, and about 30% are seen once. 40% to 45% of the sample rests with the top ten. The sample was glioma tissue, nonneoplastic brain tissue, or PBMCs (not recorded which). The receptors were gathered from a human donor with low-grade glioma or glioblastoma, undergoing nonglioma brain surgery, or in good health (not recorded which).

For this clonotype: One end of the junction fails to match germline, which may point to a read error. The V gene is TRBV7-2, the J gene TRBJ1-1; the match to TRBD1 covers 10 bases. CDR1 is SGHTA, CDR2 FQGNSA, per germline. This CDR3 spans 15 amino acids. As DNA, the CDR3 is TGTGCCAGCAGCCAAGACAGGGGGCCGGGCACTGGAGCTTTCTTT. Translating it yields CASSQDRGPGTGAFF.

The V call is TRBV5-1, the J call TRBJ1-3, with 7 nucleotides matching TRBD1. The CDR3 totals 14 residues. CDR1 is SGHRS and CDR2 is YFSETQ in the germline V gene. With V trimmed by 6 bases and J by 4 bases, 7 bases remained unmatched. The chain's CDR3 is CASNPGTAGNTIYF. The CDR3 nucleotides read TGCGCCAGCAACCCCGGGACAGCAGGAAACACCATATATTTT.

This clonotype was seen repeatedly, ten times or more. The chain joins TRBV6-2 or TRBV6-3 to TRBJ1-6; TRBD1 is a possible D gene (5 bases). Trimming took 2 bases from V and 11 from J, leaving 13 bases between them. CDR1 MNHEY and CDR2 SVGEGT come from the germline V gene. The CDR3 spans 14 residues. In DNA form, the CDR3 reads TGTGCCAGCAGTTACCCCTCCAGGGCCGCACCCCTCCACTTT. Translating gives CASSYPSRAAPLHF.

This clonotype was detected only a few times. This chain connects TRBV20-1 to TRBJ1-3; a weak D match, TRBD1 (6 bases). CDR1 is DFQATT and CDR2 is SNEGSKA in the germline V gene (reference sequence). CDR3 length equals 19 residues. Between the trimmed V and J ends, which lost 4 bases and 0 bases, there was a span of 25 bases. CDR3 sequence reads: CSAKAAGAFTWSSGNTIYF. The CDR3 nucleotides read TGCAGTGCTAAGGCGGCAGGGGCCTTCACCTGGAGCTCTGGAAACACCATATATTTT.

This clonotype was observed many times. The V call is TRBV7-6, the J call TRBJ1-5; tentative D call: TRBD1 (5 bases). This CDR3 has 14 amino acids. The V and J ends lost 5 bases and 4 bases respectively, with 12 bases between them. Per germline, CDR1 SGHVS and CDR2 FNYEAQ. The CDR3 is CASSQSGGNQPQHF. CDR3 nucleotides: TGTGCCAGCAGCCAAAGTGGGGGGAATCAGCCCCAGCATTTT.

This clonotype was detected many times. The V and J genes are TRBV25-1 and TRBJ1-5, with 9 bases matching TRBD1. CDR3 size: 15 residues. After removal of 3 bases from V and 5 bases from J, the junction contained 5 bases not matched to a gene. Germline CDR1 MGHDK, CDR2 SYGVNS. CDR3 sequence reads: CASSDPGQGDQPQHF. The CDR3 DNA follows: TGTGCCAGCAGTGACCCGGGACAGGGTGATCAGCCCCAGCATTTT.

The rearrangement links TRBV29-1 to TRBJ2-2; D tentatively fits TRBD1 or TRBD2 (5 bases each). The ends were cut back, 4 bases at V and 3 bases at J, with 18 bases in the middle. The CDR3 is 16 residues long. Germline-derived CDR1 and CDR2 are SQVTM and ANQGSEA. The CDR3 spells CSVGGKWGKDTGELFF. The CDR3 bases are TGCAGCGTTGGGGGAAAGTGGGGGAAGGACACCGGGGAGCTGTTTTTT.

This clonotype was seen repeatedly, ten times or more. The chain links TRBV7-2 to TRBJ1-1; D uncertain. Trimming took off 1 base at V and 7 bases at J, with 16 bases between the two ends. Germline lookup yields CDR1 SGHTA and CDR2 FQGNSA. The CDR3 totals 15 residues. CDR3 in DNA: TGTGCCAGCAGCTTAGGTCCAGGAGACCACAGTGAAGCTTTCTTT. It codes for CASSLGPGDHSEAFF.

At least ten counts were recorded for this clonotype. V usage is TRBV7-2 and J usage is TRBJ1-5, with no clear D. This CDR3 contains 14 residues. CDR1 and CDR2 (germline): SGHTA, FQGNSA. Trimming left V 5 bases short and J 5 bases short, with 13 bases between. The CDR3, as DNA: TGTGCCAGCAGCCAGCGTATTCTTGATCAGCCCCAGCATTTT. It yields the protein CASSQRILDQPQHF.

This clonotype showed up many times. The V and J genes are TRBV19 and TRBJ2-3; the D gene is possibly TRBD1 (5 bases). Germline CDR1 LNHDA, CDR2 SQIVND (reference sequence). V dropped 8 bases and J dropped 2 bases, with 14 bases sitting between them. This CDR3 has 14 amino acids. The CDR3 is CASRTAGYTDTQYF. The CDR3 DNA follows: TGTGCCAGTCGAACTGCAGGGTACACAGATACGCAGTATTTT.

This clonotype has more than one count but fewer than ten. The chain joins TRBV12-3 or TRBV12-4 to TRBJ2-5, with D possibly TRBD1 on 6 matching bases. The ends were cut back, 7 bases at V and 4 bases at J, with 16 bases in the middle. CDR3 size: 14 residues. CDR3: CASTTNRVGETQYF. The CDR3 nucleotides are TGTGCCAGCACCACTAACAGGGTTGGAGAGACCCAGTACTTC.

The chain links TRBV19 to TRBJ1-5; D may be TRBD1 (6 bases). Trimming took off 7 bases at V and 9 bases at J, with 22 bases between the two ends. The CDR3 length is 15 residues. Germline V lookup: CDR1 LNHDA, CDR2 SQIVND (reference sequence). Written as DNA, the CDR3 is TGTGCCAGTACCCACCAAGTGGACAGCGGTGGGCCCCAGCATTTT. Translating it yields CASTHQVDSGGPQHF. The whole variable domain, filled in from reference TRBV19 and TRBJ1-5, reads DGGITQSPKYLFRKEGQNVTLSCEQNLNHDAMYWYRQDPGQGLRLIYYSQIVNDFQKGDIAEGYSVSREKKESFPLTVTSAQKNPTAFYLCASTHQVDSGGPQHFGDGTRLSIL.

The sample holds a few counts of this clonotype. This may come from a read error, since a much larger clone is one base off. The rearrangement uses TRBV20-1 and TRBJ1-2; perhaps TRBD1 as D (5 bases). CDR1 is DFQATT and CDR2 is SNEGSKA in the germline V gene (reference sequence). This CDR3 is built from 12 residues. V shed 5 bases and J shed 8 bases, with 15 bases lying between them. CDR3 protein: CSAHVEGRGYTF. In DNA, the CDR3 is TGCAGTGCTCACGTTGAGGGGCGCGGCTACACCTTC.

There are many counts of this clonotype. J is TRBJ1-5 and V is TRBV28; D call uncertain. V gave up 7 bases and J gave up 1 base, with 8 bases separating them. The CDR3 is 13 residues long. The germline CDR1 and CDR2 sequences are MDHEN and SYDVKM. CDR3 in DNA: TGTGCCAGCAATGCGGCAAGCAATCAGCCCCAGCATTTT. This encodes CASNAASNQPQHF.

This clonotype was detected ten times or more. The CDR3, as DNA: TGTGCCAGCAGTTTACCCACGGAGACCCAGTACTTC. This gives the protein CASSLPTETQYF. The V call is TRBV28, the J call TRBJ2-5; D not resolved. This CDR3 is built from 12 residues. The germline V gene encodes CDR1 MDHEN and CDR2 SYDVKM. V lost 2 bases and J lost 5, with 6 bases in between. The full variable domain, with the rest looked up from reference TRBV28 and TRBJ2-5, is DVKVTQSSRYLVKRTGEKVFLECVQDMDHENMFWYRQDPGLGLRLIYFSYDVKMKEKGDIPEGYSVSREKKERFSLILESASTNQTSMYLCASSLPTETQYFGPGTRLLVL.

This clonotype was counted at least ten times. A much more abundant neighbour one base away suggests this may be a read error. The chain is built from TRBV7-2 and TRBJ2-3; no reliable D call. This CDR3 contains 13 residues. The V end was cut by 3 bases, the J end by 2 bases, with 6 bases between. Per the germline V gene, CDR1 is SGHTA and CDR2 is FQGNSA. The chain's CDR3 is CASSLRPTDTQYF. In DNA form, the CDR3 reads TGTGCCAGCAGCTTGAGACCCACAGATACGCAGTATTTT.

The chain carries TRBV4-1 and TRBJ2-6; no reliable D call. The CDR3 is made up of 13 amino acids. With 6 bases removed from V and 3 bases from J, the gap between germline ends came to 6 bases. Per the germline V gene, CDR1 is MGHRA and CDR2 is YSYEKL. CDR3 nucleotide sequence: TGCGCCAGCAGACCAGGTGGGGCCAACGTCCTGACTTTC. This encodes CASRPGGANVLTF.

This clonotype showed up just a few times. The chain employs TRBV7-3 and TRBJ2-1; no firm D call. Germline V gene lookup returns CDR1 SGHTA and CDR2 FQGTGA. Trimming cost V 8 bases and J 6 bases, with 11 bases left between them. The CDR3 spans 12 residues. This CDR3 is CASGVSPNEQFF. The CDR3 nucleotides are TGTGCCAGCGGGGTCAGCCCCAATGAGCAGTTCTTC.

Comment on this clonotype: The junction differs from germline at one of its ends, possibly a read error. This chain links TRBV28 with TRBJ2-1, with a tentative D call TRBD1 (5 bases). CDR3 length: 14 amino acids. Germline V gene lookup returns CDR1 MDHEN and CDR2 SYDVKM. CDR3 in amino acids: CASSLSQGSNEQLF. In DNA, the CDR3 is TGTGCCAGCAGCTTAAGTCAGGGCAGTAATGAGCAGCTCTTC.

This clonotype was seen a few times. Germline and junction disagree at one end, which may indicate a read error. The V call is TRBV28, the J call TRBJ2-7, with 7 positions matching TRBD1. The CDR3 consists of 16 residues. Germline V gene sequence: CDR1 MDHEN, CDR2 SYDVKM. The CDR3 here is CASSLSRGGLHYEQYF. The CDR3 DNA reads as TGTGCCAGCAGCTTATCGAGAGGGGGCCTCCACTACGAGCAGTACTTC.

Many counts were recorded for this clonotype. The chain couples TRBV7-9 to TRBJ2-3; TRBD1 matches at 10 bases. Germline CDR1 reads SEHNR; CDR2 reads FQNEAQ (reference sequence). V shed 1 base and J 4 bases; nucleotides not matched to a gene: 5. The CDR3 contains 16 residues. Written as DNA, the CDR3 is TGTGCCAGCAGCTTAGGGGACAGGGGCGCCGCAGATACGCAGTATTTT. Its translation is CASSLGDRGAADTQYF.

This clonotype was picked up many times. The rearrangement links TRBV4-1 to TRBJ2-3; D not resolved. The CDR3 totals 12 residues. Germline V lookup: CDR1 MGHRA, CDR2 YSYEKL. The V end lost 5 bases, the J end lost 6 bases, and 9 bases lay between the germline ends. In DNA form, the CDR3 reads TGCGCCAGCAGCGCCCCAAGCGATACGCAGTATTTT. Residues: CASSAPSDTQYF.